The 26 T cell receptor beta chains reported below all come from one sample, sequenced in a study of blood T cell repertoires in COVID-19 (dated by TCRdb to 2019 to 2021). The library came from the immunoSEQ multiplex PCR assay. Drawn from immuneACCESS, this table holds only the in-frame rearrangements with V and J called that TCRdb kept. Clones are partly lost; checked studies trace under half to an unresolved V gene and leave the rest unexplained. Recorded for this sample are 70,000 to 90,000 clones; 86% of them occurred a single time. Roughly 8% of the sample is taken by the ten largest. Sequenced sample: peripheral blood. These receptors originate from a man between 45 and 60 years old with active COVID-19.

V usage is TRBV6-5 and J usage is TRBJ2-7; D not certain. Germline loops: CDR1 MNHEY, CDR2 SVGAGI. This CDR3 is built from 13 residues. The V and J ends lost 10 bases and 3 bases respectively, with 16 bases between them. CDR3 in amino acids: CATVGTGGYEQYF. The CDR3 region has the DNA TGTGCCACGGTTGGAACTGGCGGCTACGAGCAGTACTTC.

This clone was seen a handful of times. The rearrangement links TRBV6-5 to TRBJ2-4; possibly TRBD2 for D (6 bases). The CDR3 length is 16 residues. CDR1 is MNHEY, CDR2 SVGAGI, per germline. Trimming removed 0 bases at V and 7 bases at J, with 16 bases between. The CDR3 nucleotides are TGTGCCAGCAGTTACTCGAATCGGGAGAAGTCGAACATTCAGTACTTC. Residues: CASSYSNREKSNIQYF.

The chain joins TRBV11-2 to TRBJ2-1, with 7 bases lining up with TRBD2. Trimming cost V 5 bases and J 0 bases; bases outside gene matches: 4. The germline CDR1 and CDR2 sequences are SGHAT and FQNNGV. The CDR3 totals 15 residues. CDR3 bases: TGTGCCAGCAGCCCAATAGCGGGCTCCTACAATGAGCAGTTCTTC. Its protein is CASSPIAGSYNEQFF.

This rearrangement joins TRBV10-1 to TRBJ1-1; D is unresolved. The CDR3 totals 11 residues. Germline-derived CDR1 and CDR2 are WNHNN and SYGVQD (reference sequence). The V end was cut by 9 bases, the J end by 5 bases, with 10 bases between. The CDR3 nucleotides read TGCGCCAGGCGCGGAAGGACTGAAGCTTTCTTT. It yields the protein CARRGRTEAFF.

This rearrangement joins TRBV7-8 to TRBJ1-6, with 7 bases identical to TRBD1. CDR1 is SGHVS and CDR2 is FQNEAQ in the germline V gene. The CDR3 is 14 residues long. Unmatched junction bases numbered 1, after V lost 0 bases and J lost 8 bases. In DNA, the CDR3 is TGTGCCAGCAGCTTAGCGCAGGGGGATTCACCCCTCCACTTT. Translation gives CASSLAQGDSPLHF. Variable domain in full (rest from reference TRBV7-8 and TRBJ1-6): GAGVSQSPRYKVAKRGQDVALRCDPISGHVSLFWYQQALGQGPEFLTYFQNEAQLDKSGLPSDRFFAERPEGSVSTLKIQRTQQEDSAVYLCASSLAQGDSPLHFGNGTRLTVT.

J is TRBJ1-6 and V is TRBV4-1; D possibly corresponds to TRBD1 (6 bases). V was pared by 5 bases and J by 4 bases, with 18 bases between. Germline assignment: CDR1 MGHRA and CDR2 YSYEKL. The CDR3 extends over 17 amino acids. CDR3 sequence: CASSTGGGGLYNSPLHF. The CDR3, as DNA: TGCGCCAGCAGCACAGGTGGGGGCGGCCTTTATAATTCACCCCTCCACTTT.

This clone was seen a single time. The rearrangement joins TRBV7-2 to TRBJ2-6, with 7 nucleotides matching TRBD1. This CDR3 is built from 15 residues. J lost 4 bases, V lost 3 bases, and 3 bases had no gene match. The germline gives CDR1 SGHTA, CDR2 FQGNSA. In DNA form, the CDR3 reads TGTGCCAGCAGCTTTACAGGGGTCGGGGCCAACGTCCTGACTTTC. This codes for CASSFTGVGANVLTF.

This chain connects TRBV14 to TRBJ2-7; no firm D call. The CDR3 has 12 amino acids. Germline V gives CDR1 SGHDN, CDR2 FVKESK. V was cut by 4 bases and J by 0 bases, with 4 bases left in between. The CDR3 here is CASSPHSYEQYF. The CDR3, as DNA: TGTGCCAGCAGCCCCCACTCCTACGAGCAGTACTTC.

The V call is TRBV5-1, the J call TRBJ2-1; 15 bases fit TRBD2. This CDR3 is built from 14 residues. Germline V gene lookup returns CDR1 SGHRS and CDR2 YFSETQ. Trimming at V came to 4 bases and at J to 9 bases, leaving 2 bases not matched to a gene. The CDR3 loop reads CASSGTSGRFEQFF. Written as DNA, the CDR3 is TGCGCCAGCAGCGGGACTAGCGGGAGGTTTGAGCAGTTCTTC.

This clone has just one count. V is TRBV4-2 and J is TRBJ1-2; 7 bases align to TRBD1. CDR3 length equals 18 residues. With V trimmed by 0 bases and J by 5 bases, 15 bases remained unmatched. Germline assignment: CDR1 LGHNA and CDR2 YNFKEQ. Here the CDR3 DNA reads TGTGCCAGCAGCCAAGATAATCGTCCCGACAGGGTGAGGTATGGCTACACCTTC. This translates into CASSQDNRPDRVRYGYTF.

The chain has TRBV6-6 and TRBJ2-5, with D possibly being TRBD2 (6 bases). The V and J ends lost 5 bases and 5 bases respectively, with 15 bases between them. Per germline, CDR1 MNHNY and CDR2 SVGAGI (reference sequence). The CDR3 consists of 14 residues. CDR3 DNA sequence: TGTGCCAGCAGTCCCGGGAGTCGGGGGGAGACCCAGTACTTC. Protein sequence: CASSPGSRGETQYF.

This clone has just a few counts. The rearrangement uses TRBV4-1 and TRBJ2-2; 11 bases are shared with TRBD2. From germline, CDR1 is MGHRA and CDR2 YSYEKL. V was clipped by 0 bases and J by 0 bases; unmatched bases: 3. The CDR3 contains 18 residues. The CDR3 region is CASSQDPGLAANTGELFF. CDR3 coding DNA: TGCGCCAGCAGCCAAGACCCGGGACTAGCGGCGAACACCGGGGAGCTGTTTTTT.

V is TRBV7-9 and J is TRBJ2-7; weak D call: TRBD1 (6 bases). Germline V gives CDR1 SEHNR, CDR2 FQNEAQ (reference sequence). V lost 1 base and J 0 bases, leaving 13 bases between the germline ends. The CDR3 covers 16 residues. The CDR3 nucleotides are TGTGCCAGCAGCTTAGGATCTGGACAGTCCTCCTACGAGCAGTACTTC. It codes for CASSLGSGQSSYEQYF. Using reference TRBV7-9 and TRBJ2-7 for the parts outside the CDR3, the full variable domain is DTGVSQNPRHKITKRGQNVTFRCDPISEHNRLYWYRQTLGQGPEFLTYFQNEAQLEKSRLLSDRFSAERPKGSFSTLEIQRTEQGDSAMYLCASSLGSGQSSYEQYFGPGTRLTVT.

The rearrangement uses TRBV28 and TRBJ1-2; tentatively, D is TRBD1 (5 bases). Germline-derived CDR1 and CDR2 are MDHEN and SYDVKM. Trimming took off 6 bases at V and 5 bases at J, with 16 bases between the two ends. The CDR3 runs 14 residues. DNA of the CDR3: TGTGCCAGCAGCACCGCCGGGCCAGGGTATGGCTACACCTTC. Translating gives CASSTAGPGYGYTF.

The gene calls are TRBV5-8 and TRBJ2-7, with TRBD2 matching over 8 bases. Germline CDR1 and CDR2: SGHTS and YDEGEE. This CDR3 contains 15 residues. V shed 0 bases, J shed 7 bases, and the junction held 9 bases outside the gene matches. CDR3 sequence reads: CASSLAPAGVGEQYF. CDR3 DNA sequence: TGTGCCAGCAGCTTGGCGCCAGCGGGGGTAGGGGAGCAGTACTTC.

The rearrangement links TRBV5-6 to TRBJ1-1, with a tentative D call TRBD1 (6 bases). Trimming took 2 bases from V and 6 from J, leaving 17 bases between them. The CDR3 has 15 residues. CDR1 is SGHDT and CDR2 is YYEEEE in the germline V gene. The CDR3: CASSFPLQGNAEAFF. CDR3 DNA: TGTGCCAGCAGCTTCCCCTTACAGGGTAATGCTGAAGCTTTCTTT.

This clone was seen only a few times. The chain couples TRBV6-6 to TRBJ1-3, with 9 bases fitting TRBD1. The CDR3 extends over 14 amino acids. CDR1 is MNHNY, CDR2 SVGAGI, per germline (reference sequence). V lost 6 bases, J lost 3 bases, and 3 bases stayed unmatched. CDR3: CASRQGARGNTIYF. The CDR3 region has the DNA TGTGCCAGCAGACAGGGGGCGCGTGGAAACACCATATATTTT.

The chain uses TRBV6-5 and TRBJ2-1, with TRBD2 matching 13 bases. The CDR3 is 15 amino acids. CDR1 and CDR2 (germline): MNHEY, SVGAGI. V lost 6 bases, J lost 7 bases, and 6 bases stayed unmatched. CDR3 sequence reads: CASRQLAGGKNEQFF. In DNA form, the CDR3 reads TGTGCCAGCAGACAACTAGCGGGGGGGAAAAATGAGCAGTTCTTC.

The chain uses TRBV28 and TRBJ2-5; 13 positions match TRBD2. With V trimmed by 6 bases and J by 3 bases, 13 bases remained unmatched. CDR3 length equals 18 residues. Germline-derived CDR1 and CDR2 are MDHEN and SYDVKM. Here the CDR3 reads CASRSGKGLAGTKETQYF. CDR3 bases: TGTGCCAGCAGATCCGGAAAGGGACTAGCGGGGACGAAAGAGACCCAGTACTTC. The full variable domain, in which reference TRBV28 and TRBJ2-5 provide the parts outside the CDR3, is DVKVTQSSRYLVKRTGEKVFLECVQDMDHENMFWYRQDPGLGLRLIYFSYDVKMKEKGDIPEGYSVSREKKERFSLILESASTNQTSMYLCASRSGKGLAGTKETQYFGPGTRLLVL.

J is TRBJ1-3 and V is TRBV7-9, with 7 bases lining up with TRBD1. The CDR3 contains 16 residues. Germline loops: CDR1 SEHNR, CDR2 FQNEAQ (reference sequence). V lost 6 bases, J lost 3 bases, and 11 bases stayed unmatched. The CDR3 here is CASRRDTGEGGNTIYF. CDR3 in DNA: TGTGCCAGCAGGCGTGACACAGGGGAAGGTGGAAACACCATATATTTT.

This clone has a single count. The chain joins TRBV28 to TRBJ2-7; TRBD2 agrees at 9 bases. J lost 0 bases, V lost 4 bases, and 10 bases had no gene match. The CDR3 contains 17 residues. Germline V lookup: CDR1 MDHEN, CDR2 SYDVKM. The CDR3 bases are TGTGCCAGCAGTTCGACCCGAGCGGGAGGACACTCCTACGAGCAGTACTTC. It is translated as CASSSTRAGGHSYEQYF.

In DNA, the CDR3 is TGTGCCAGCAGTTTTGAGGGTGGTAATGGCTACACCTTC. It codes for CASSFEGGNGYTF. The chain joins TRBV27 to TRBJ1-2; D is unresolved. This CDR3 has 13 amino acids. The V end was cut by 3 bases, the J end by 6 bases, with 11 bases between. Germline CDR1 MNHEY, CDR2 SMNVEV (reference sequence).

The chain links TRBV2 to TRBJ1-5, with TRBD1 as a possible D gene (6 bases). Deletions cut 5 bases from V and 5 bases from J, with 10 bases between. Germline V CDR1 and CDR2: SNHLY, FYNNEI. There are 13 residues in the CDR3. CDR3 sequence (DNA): TGTGCCAGCAGTCCCCACAGGGATCAGCCCCAGCATTTT. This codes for CASSPHRDQPQHF.

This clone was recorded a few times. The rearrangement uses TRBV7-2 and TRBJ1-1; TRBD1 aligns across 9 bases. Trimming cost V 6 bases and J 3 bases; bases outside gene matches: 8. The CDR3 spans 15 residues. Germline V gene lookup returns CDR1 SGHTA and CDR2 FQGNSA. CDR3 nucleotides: TGTGCCAGCAGACCCTGGACAGGGGCGGACACTGAAGCTTTCTTT. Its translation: CASRPWTGADTEAFF.

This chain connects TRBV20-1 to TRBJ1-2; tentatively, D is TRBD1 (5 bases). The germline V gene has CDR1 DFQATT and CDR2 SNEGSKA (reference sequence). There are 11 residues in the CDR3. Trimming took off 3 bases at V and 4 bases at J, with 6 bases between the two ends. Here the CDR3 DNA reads TGCAGTGCTAGTGACAGCTATGGCTACACCTTC. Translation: CSASDSYGYTF.

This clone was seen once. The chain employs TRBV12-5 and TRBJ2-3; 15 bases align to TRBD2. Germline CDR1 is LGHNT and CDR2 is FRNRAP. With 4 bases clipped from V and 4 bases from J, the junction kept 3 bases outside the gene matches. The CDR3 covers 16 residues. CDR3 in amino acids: CASGSGLAGGSDTQYF. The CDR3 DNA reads TGTGCTAGTGGTTCCGGACTAGCGGGGGGGTCAGATACGCAGTATTTT.